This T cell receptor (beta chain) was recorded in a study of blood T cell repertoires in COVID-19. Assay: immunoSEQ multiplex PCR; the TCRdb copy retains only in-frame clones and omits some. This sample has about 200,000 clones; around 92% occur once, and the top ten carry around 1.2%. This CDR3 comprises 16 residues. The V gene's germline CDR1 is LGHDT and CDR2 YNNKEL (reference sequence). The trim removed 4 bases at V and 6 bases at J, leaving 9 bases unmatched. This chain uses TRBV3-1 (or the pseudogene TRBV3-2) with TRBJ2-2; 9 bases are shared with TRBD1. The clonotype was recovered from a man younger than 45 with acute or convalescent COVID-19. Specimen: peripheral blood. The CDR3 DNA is TGTGCCAGCAGCCTTTGGACAGGGGCGGAGGCCGGGGAGCTGTTTTTT. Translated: CASSLWTGAEAGELFF.